These 29 T cell receptor beta chains share one sample of origin, sequenced in a study of glioma-infiltrating T cells after dendritic cell vaccination. Clones were read by immunoSEQ multiplex PCR, and TCRdb kept only the in-frame ones, dropping some. The data show 80,000 to 100,000 clones, with 70% to 80% seen just once and nearly 6% held by the top ten. Here the sequenced sample was blood, taken before dendritic cell vaccination. The receptors originated from a human donor with glioblastoma.

The chain links TRBV11-2 to TRBJ2-3, with D perhaps matching TRBD2 (5 bases). In germline, CDR1 is SGHAT, CDR2 FQNNGV. The CDR3 contains 17 residues. V was pared by 3 bases and J by 0 bases, with 16 bases between. CDR3: CASSLGGSYLSTDTQYF. The CDR3 nucleotides are TGTGCCAGCAGCTTGGGCGGGTCGTACCTTAGCACAGATACGCAGTATTTT.

This rearrangement joins TRBV28 to TRBJ2-7; 7 bases are shared with TRBD1. This CDR3 is built from 15 residues. Trimming removed 6 bases from V and 0 bases from J; junction bases left unmatched: 8. Germline V gene lookup returns CDR1 MDHEN and CDR2 SYDVKM. Here the CDR3 DNA reads TGTGCCAGCAGCCCAGGACAGGCTCCCTCCTACGAGCAGTACTTC. Translated, it gives CASSPGQAPSYEQYF. The variable domain in full, with the rest retrieved from reference TRBV28 and TRBJ2-7, is DVKVTQSSRYLVKRTGEKVFLECVQDMDHENMFWYRQDPGLGLRLIYFSYDVKMKEKGDIPEGYSVSREKKERFSLILESASTNQTSMYLCASSPGQAPSYEQYFGPGTRLTVT.

The chain uses TRBV10-3 and TRBJ2-7, with no clear D. Germline V gives CDR1 ENHRY, CDR2 SYGVKD. The CDR3 runs 13 residues. Trimming took off 0 bases at V and 0 bases at J, with 3 bases between the two ends. CDR3 nucleotide sequence: TGTGCCATCAGTGAGTCCGTCTCCTACGAGCAGTACTTC. Protein product: CAISESVSYEQYF.

The V and J genes are TRBV7-9 and TRBJ2-7; a weak D match, TRBD1 (6 bases). Between the trimmed V and J ends, which lost 2 bases and 2 bases, there was a span of 19 bases. Germline V gives CDR1 SEHNR, CDR2 FQNEAQ (reference sequence). The CDR3 has 17 residues. The CDR3 DNA follows: TGTGCCAGCAGCTTAATAGGCCCCGGGACATCTACCTACGAGCAGTACTTC. The encoded protein is CASSLIGPGTSTYEQYF.

In DNA form, the CDR3 reads TGTGCCAGCAGTTGCCCCCGGGACAGATGCTATGGCTACACCTTC. Translated, it gives CASSCPRDRCYGYTF. The V call is TRBV6-5, the J call TRBJ1-2; 7 bases align to TRBD1. V gave up 4 bases and J gave up 4 bases; unmatched junction bases: 9. Germline CDR1 reads MNHEY; CDR2 reads SVGAGI. The CDR3 length is 15 residues.

V gene TRBV6-6 combines with J gene TRBJ2-1, with TRBD1 matching 8 bases. The germline V gene encodes CDR1 MNHNY and CDR2 SVGAGI (reference sequence). V lost 5 bases to trimming and J lost 4 bases; unmatched junction nucleotides: 4. The CDR3 consists of 14 residues. Written as DNA, the CDR3 is TGTGCCAGCAGTCCACGGACAGGGTACAATGAGCAGTTCTTC. Translated: CASSPRTGYNEQFF.

V and J are TRBV5-1 and TRBJ2-7; 9 nucleotides align to TRBD1. V was clipped by 0 bases and J by 2 bases; unmatched bases: 3. Per the germline V gene, CDR1 is SGHRS and CDR2 is YFSETQ. The CDR3 is made up of 15 amino acids. CDR3 region: CASSLEGTGPYEQYF. In DNA, the CDR3 is TGCGCCAGCAGCTTGGAAGGGACAGGGCCCTACGAGCAGTACTTC. Complete variable domain (other parts from reference TRBV5-1 and TRBJ2-7): KAGVTQTPRYLIKTRGQQVTLSCSPISGHRSVSWYQQTPGQGLQFLFEYFSETQRNKGNFPGRFSGRQFSNSRSEMNVSTLELGDSALYLCASSLEGTGPYEQYFGPGTRLTVT.

This clone was found once. V usage is TRBV7-3 and J usage is TRBJ1-5; tentatively, D is TRBD1 (6 bases). V was pared by 9 bases and J by 2 bases, with 20 bases between. This CDR3 spans 16 amino acids. Germline V gene data show CDR1 as SGHTA and CDR2 as FQGTGA. The CDR3 protein is CARTGRARGGNQPQHF. CDR3 in DNA: TGTGCCAGAACCGGGCGGGCCAGGGGCGGCAATCAGCCCCAGCATTTT.

This rearrangement joins TRBV5-1 to TRBJ2-1; 9 positions agree with TRBD1. This CDR3 has 14 residues. Germline trimming cut 0 bases from V and 9 bases from J; bases unmatched to any gene: 4. Germline values: CDR1 SGHRS, CDR2 YFSETQ. As DNA, the CDR3 is TGCGCCAGCAGCTTGGGACAGGGGGTACGTGAGCAGTTCTTC. Residues: CASSLGQGVREQFF.

V is TRBV29-1 and J is TRBJ2-1; tentative D call: TRBD2 (5 bases). Trimming stripped 8 bases from V and 9 bases from J, with 20 bases between. Germline CDR1 is SQVTM and CDR2 is ANQGSEA. The CDR3 extends over 13 amino acids. The CDR3 reads CSISDLRAGEQFF. The CDR3 coding sequence is TGCAGCATTAGCGACCTTAGAGCAGGTGAGCAGTTCTTC.

This clone was seen more than once but under ten times. The rearrangement links TRBV30 to TRBJ2-5, with a tentative D call TRBD2 (7 bases). In germline, CDR1 is GTSNPN, CDR2 SVGIG (reference sequence). V gave up 3 bases and J gave up 1 base, with 15 bases separating them. The CDR3 spans 15 residues. CDR3 nucleotides: TGTGCCTGGAGCACGGGGGGCGGACCCCAAGAGACCCAGTACTTC. Amino acids: CAWSTGGGPQETQYF.

The V gene is TRBV19, the J gene TRBJ1-2; possibly TRBD1 for D (5 bases). Deletions cut 5 bases from V and 0 bases from J, with 13 bases between. Germline V CDR1 and CDR2: LNHDA, SQIVND (reference sequence). CDR3 size: 15 residues. CDR3 sequence: CASSRQGQANYGYTF. The CDR3 nucleotides are TGTGCCAGTAGTCGCCAGGGTCAGGCTAACTATGGCTACACCTTC.

The CDR3 reads CASSTQGGEKLFF. As DNA, the CDR3 is TGTGCCAGTAGTACACAGGGTGGTGAAAAACTGTTTTTT. J is TRBJ1-4 and V is TRBV19, with D perhaps TRBD1 (6 bases). The V end lost 4 bases, the J end lost 7 bases, and 10 bases lay between the germline ends. Per germline, CDR1 LNHDA and CDR2 SQIVND (reference sequence). This CDR3 region has 13 residues. The whole variable domain, remainder taken from reference TRBV19 and TRBJ1-4, is DGGITQSPKYLFRKEGQNVTLSCEQNLNHDAMYWYRQDPGQGLRLIYYSQIVNDFQKGDIAEGYSVSREKKESFPLTVTSAQKNPTAFYLCASSTQGGEKLFFGSGTQLSVL.

The rearrangement joins TRBV5-1 to TRBJ1-5; no firm D call. This CDR3 comprises 15 residues. V dropped 2 bases and J dropped 4 bases, with 13 bases sitting between them. Germline CDR1 reads SGHRS; CDR2 reads YFSETQ. CDR3 loop: CASSLSGDENQPQHF. The DNA for the CDR3 is TGCGCCAGCAGCTTAAGCGGAGATGAGAATCAGCCCCAGCATTTT. Based on the CDR3 plus reference TRBV5-1 and TRBJ1-5, the full variable domain is KAGVTQTPRYLIKTRGQQVTLSCSPISGHRSVSWYQQTPGQGLQFLFEYFSETQRNKGNFPGRFSGRQFSNSRSEMNVSTLELGDSALYLCASSLSGDENQPQHFGDGTRLSIL.

The chain carries TRBV28 and TRBJ2-1; a weak D match, TRBD2 (5 bases). Trimming shortened V by 3 bases and J by 0 bases, and 18 bases separated the two germline ends. Looked up from germline, CDR1 is MDHEN and CDR2 is SYDVKM. The CDR3 is 18 amino acids. The CDR3 sequence: CASSLWRAHASSYNEQFF. The CDR3 nucleotides read TGTGCCAGCAGTTTGTGGCGGGCCCATGCAAGCTCCTACAATGAGCAGTTCTTC.

This chain uses TRBV19 with TRBJ1-1; maybe TRBD1 (5 bases). From germline, CDR1 is LNHDA and CDR2 SQIVND (reference sequence). There are 17 residues in the CDR3. V lost 4 bases and J lost 3, with 21 bases in between. The CDR3 DNA sequence: TGTGCCAGTAGTACCCCTAGGGGAGGGGCGTTGGACACTGAAGCTTTCTTT. This sequence encodes CASSTPRGGALDTEAFF.

This clone occurred once. The V gene is TRBV5-4, the J gene TRBJ2-3, with TRBD2 identical over 7 bases. Trimming removed 0 bases from V and 1 base from J; junction bases left unmatched: 5. This CDR3 has 16 amino acids. The germline CDR1 and CDR2 sequences are SGHNT and YYREEE (reference sequence). The CDR3 is CASSLVAGVGTDTQYF. CDR3 nucleotide sequence: TGTGCCAGCAGCTTGGTGGCGGGAGTAGGCACAGATACGCAGTATTTT. The full variable domain, with the rest looked up from reference TRBV5-4 and TRBJ2-3, is ETGVTQSPTHLIKTRGQQVTLRCSSQSGHNTVSWYQQALGQGPQFIFQYYREEENGRGNFPPRFSGLQFPNYSSELNVNALELDDSALYLCASSLVAGVGTDTQYFGPGTRLTVL.

V gene TRBV6-5 combines with J gene TRBJ2-1; D is unclear. In germline, CDR1 is MNHEY, CDR2 SVGAGI. The CDR3 length is 13 residues. Trimming left V 2 bases short and J 8 bases short, with 10 bases between. The CDR3 region has the DNA TGTGCCAGCAGTTACCTGATGAGCCATGAGCAGTTCTTC. Protein product: CASSYLMSHEQFF.

V usage is TRBV19 and J usage is TRBJ1-2; D may be TRBD1 (6 bases). Germline CDR1 reads LNHDA; CDR2 reads SQIVND (reference sequence). Trimming left V 3 bases short and J 0 bases short, with 11 bases between. The CDR3 extends over 15 amino acids. The CDR3 reads CASSITGTSNYGYTF. The DNA for the CDR3 is TGTGCCAGTAGTATCACCGGGACATCTAACTATGGCTACACCTTC.

This chain connects TRBV7-9 to TRBJ1-6, with D hard to call. V was shortened by 0 bases and J by 2 bases, with 8 bases between the two germline ends. The CDR3 has 16 residues. The germline V gene has CDR1 SEHNR and CDR2 FQNEAQ (reference sequence). The CDR3 region is CASSLAPATYNSPLHF. The DNA of the CDR3 is TGTGCCAGCAGCTTAGCGCCAGCGACCTATAATTCACCCCTCCACTTT.

This rearrangement joins TRBV10-3 to TRBJ2-1, with 7 bases lining up with TRBD2. CDR1 and CDR2 from the germline V gene are ENHRY and SYGVKD. The CDR3 loop spans 15 amino acids. V shed 1 base, J shed 6 bases, and the junction held 6 bases outside the gene matches. The DNA of the CDR3 is TGTGCCATCAGTGAGTTGAGCGGGACGACCAATGAGCAGTTCTTC. This gives the protein CAISELSGTTNEQFF.

The chain has TRBV9 and TRBJ1-2; TRBD1 is a possible D gene (5 bases). Germline V gene sequence: CDR1 SGDLS, CDR2 YYNGEE. The CDR3 contains 14 residues. V dropped 4 bases and J dropped 5 bases, with 15 bases sitting between them. The CDR3 DNA is TGTGCCAGCAGCCGTGACCAGGGAAGGTATGGCTACACCTTC. Its translation is CASSRDQGRYGYTF.

CDR3 sequence reads: CASSLLRREGRGYTF. In DNA form, the CDR3 reads TGTGCCAGCAGTCTTCTTCGCCGGGAGGGGCGCGGCTACACCTTC. The chain recombines TRBV6-1 with TRBJ1-2; tentative D call: TRBD1 (5 bases). The ends were cut back, 5 bases at V and 8 bases at J, with 21 bases in the middle. From germline, CDR1 is MNHNS and CDR2 SASEGT. This CDR3 has 15 residues.

This chain joins TRBV5-1 and TRBJ1-1; D ambiguous. Trimming stripped 0 bases from V and 6 bases from J, with 9 bases between. The CDR3 loop spans 13 amino acids. Per germline, CDR1 SGHRS and CDR2 YFSETQ. The CDR3 region is CASSLVGRSEAFF. CDR3 coding DNA: TGCGCCAGCAGCTTGGTTGGCAGATCTGAAGCTTTCTTT. Based on the CDR3 plus reference TRBV5-1 and TRBJ1-1, the full variable domain is KAGVTQTPRYLIKTRGQQVTLSCSPISGHRSVSWYQQTPGQGLQFLFEYFSETQRNKGNFPGRFSGRQFSNSRSEMNVSTLELGDSALYLCASSLVGRSEAFFGQGTRLTVV.

J is TRBJ1-1 and V is TRBV11-2; D ambiguous. V was clipped by 5 bases and J by 0 bases, with 7 bases between them. The CDR3 sequence is 13 residues long. Germline V CDR1 and CDR2: SGHAT, FQNNGV. The CDR3 loop is CASSIQMNTEAFF. In DNA, the CDR3 is TGTGCCAGCAGCATCCAGATGAACACTGAAGCTTTCTTT.

V and J are TRBV5-1 and TRBJ2-5, with 7 bases lining up with TRBD1. This CDR3 is built from 14 residues. The J segment lost 1 base and the V segment lost 6 bases, leaving 6 bases of the junction unmatched. Per germline, CDR1 SGHRS and CDR2 YFSETQ. The CDR3 nucleotides are TGCGCCAGCACTAGGACAGGTCTCCAAGAGACCCAGTACTTC. Protein sequence: CASTRTGLQETQYF. Full variable domain (missing parts from reference TRBV5-1 and TRBJ2-5): KAGVTQTPRYLIKTRGQQVTLSCSPISGHRSVSWYQQTPGQGLQFLFEYFSETQRNKGNFPGRFSGRQFSNSRSEMNVSTLELGDSALYLCASTRTGLQETQYFGPGTRLLVL.

This sequence joins TRBV5-1 and TRBJ2-3; 14 bases are shared with TRBD2. The trim removed 3 bases at V and 1 base at J, leaving 1 base unmatched. Germline CDR1 reads SGHRS; CDR2 reads YFSETQ. The length of the CDR3 is 16 residues. The CDR3 sequence is CASSWGLAGGTDTQYF. CDR3 DNA: TGCGCCAGCAGCTGGGGACTAGCGGGAGGCACAGATACGCAGTATTTT.

The chain is built from TRBV19 and TRBJ2-7; 12 bases agree with TRBD2. Germline values: CDR1 LNHDA, CDR2 SQIVND (reference sequence). V was pared by 10 bases and J by 0 bases, with 7 bases of the junction left unmatched. There are 15 residues in the CDR3. CDR3 residues: CATQTSGGLSYEQYF. The CDR3 region has the DNA TGTGCCACTCAGACTAGCGGGGGACTCTCCTACGAGCAGTACTTC.

The chain joins TRBV30 to TRBJ1-1, with D maybe TRBD1 (6 bases). Germline-derived CDR1 and CDR2 are GTSNPN and SVGIG (reference sequence). The CDR3 runs 13 residues. Trimming shortened V by 7 bases and J by 7 bases, and 19 bases separated the two germline ends. CDR3 DNA sequence: TGTGCCTATTTAAAACAGGGTTTGGGTGAAGCTTTCTTT. The encoded protein is CAYLKQGLGEAFF. The full variable domain, its missing parts supplied by reference TRBV30 and TRBJ1-1, is SQTIHQWPATLVQPVGSPLSLECTVEGTSNPNLYWYRQAAGRGLQLLFYSVGIGQISSEVPQNLSASRPQDRQFILSSKKLLLSDSGFYLCAYLKQGLGEAFFGQGTRLTVV.